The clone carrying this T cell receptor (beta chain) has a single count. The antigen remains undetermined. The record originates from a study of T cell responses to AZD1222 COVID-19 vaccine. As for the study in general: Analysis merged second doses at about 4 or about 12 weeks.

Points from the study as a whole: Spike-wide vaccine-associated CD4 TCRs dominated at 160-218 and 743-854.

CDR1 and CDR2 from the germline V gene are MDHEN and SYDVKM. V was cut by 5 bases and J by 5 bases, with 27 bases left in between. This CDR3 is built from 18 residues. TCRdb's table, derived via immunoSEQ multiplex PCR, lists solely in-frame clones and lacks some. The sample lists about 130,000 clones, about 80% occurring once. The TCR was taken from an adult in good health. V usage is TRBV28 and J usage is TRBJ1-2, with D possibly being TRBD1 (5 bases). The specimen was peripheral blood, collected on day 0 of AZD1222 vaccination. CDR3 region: CASSPGGAGMVSGYGYTF. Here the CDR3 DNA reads TGTGCCAGCAGTCCCGGAGGGGCAGGGATGGTCTCGGGGTATGGCTACACCTTC.